The table lists the clone carrying this TCR beta chain with many counts. Per the germline V gene, CDR1 is SGHRS and CDR2 is YFSETQ. The CDR3 is made up of 15 amino acids. V shed 0 bases and J 8 bases; nucleotides not matched to a gene: 6. The sample is drawn from a study of CD8 T cells in ankylosing spondylitis. TCRdb reanalysed the 5' RACE reads using MiXCR and keeps one entry per CDR3 protein. Among roughly 220,000 distinct CDR3 sequences, 10% to 13% were seen once, and the ten largest hold less than 25%. The chain employs TRBV5-1 and TRBJ2-1, with 9 bases aligning to TRBD1. This receptor was obtained from a male donor with ankylosing spondylitis or in good health (not recorded which). Sequenced sample: blood, either unsorted or a sorted T cell fraction (not recorded which). CDR3 region: CASSLGTGVRYEQFF. Here the CDR3 DNA reads TGCGCCAGCAGCTTGGGGACAGGGGTTAGGTATGAGCAGTTCTTC.